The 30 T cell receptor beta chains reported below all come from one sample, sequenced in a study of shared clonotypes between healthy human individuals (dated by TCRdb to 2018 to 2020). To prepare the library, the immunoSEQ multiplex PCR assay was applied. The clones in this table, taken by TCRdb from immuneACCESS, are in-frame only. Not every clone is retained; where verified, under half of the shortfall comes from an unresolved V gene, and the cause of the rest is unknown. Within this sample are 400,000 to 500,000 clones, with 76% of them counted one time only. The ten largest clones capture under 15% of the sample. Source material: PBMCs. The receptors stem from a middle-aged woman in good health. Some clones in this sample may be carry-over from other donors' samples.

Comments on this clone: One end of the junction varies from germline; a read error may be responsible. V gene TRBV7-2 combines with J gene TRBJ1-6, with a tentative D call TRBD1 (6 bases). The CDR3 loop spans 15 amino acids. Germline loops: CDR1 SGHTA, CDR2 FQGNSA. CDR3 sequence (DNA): TGTGCCAGCAGCTTATTGGGGGCGTATAATTCACGCCTCCACTTT. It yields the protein CASSLLGAYNSRLHF.

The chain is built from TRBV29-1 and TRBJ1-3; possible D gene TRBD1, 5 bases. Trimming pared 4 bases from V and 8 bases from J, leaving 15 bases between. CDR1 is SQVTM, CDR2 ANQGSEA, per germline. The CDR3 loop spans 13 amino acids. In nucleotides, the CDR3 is TGCAGCGTTGCAAAAGATGGGGGGGACACCATATATTTT. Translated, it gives CSVAKDGGDTIYF.

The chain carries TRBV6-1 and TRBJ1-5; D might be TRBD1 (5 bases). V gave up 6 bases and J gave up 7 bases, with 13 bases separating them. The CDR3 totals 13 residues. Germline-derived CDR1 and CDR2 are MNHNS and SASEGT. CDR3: CASSDSFTQPQHF. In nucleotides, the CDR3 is TGTGCCAGCAGCGACAGTTTTACCCAGCCCCAGCATTTT.

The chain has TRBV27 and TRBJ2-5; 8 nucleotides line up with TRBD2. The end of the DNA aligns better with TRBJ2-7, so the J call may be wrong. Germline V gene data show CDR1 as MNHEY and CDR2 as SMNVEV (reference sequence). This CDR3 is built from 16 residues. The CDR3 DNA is TGTGCCAGCAGTTTCGTGGCGGGAGGACTCTCCTACGAGCAGTACTTC. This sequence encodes CASSFVAGGLSYEQYF.

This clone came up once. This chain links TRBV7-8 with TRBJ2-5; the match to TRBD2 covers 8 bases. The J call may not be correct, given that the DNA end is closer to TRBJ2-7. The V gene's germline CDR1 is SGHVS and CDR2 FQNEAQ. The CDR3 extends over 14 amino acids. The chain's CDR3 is CASSLGRGGYEQYF. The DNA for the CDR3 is TGTGCCAGCAGCCTGGGACGGGGGGGATACGAGCAGTACTTC.

The CDR3 region has the DNA TGCGCCAGCAGCTTAGACAGGGGCGAGCAGTACTTC. Translated: CASSLDRGEQYF. The genes are TRBV5-1 and TRBJ2-7; 8 bases align to TRBD1. The CDR3 consists of 12 residues. V lost 2 bases, J lost 6 bases, and 1 base stayed unmatched. Germline CDR1 is SGHRS and CDR2 is YFSETQ.

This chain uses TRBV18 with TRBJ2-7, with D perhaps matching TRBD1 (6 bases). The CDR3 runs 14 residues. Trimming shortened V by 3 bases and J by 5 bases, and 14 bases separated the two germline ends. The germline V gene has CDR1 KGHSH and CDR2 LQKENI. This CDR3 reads CASSPTGIVHEQYF. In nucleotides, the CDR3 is TGTGCCAGCTCACCCACAGGGATCGTCCACGAGCAGTACTTC.

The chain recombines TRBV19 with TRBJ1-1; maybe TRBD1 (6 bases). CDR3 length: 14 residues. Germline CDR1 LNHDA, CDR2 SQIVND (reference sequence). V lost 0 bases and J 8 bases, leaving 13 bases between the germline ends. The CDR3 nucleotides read TGTGCCAGTAGTATAGAAGCAGGGGTTTCCGAAGCTTTCTTT. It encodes CASSIEAGVSEAFF.

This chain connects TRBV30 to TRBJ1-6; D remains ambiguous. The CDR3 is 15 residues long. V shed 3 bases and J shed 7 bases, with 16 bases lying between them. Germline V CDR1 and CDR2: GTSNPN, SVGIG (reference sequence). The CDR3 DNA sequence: TGTGCCTGGAGCCTACGTATCTTAGACAATTCACCCCTCCACTTT. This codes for CAWSLRILDNSPLHF.

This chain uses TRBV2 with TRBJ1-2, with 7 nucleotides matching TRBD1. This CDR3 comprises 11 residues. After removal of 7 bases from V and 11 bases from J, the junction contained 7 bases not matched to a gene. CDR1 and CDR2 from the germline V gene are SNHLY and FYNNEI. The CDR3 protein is CASIEGATYTF. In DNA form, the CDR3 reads TGTGCCAGCATCGAGGGGGCGACTTACACCTTC.

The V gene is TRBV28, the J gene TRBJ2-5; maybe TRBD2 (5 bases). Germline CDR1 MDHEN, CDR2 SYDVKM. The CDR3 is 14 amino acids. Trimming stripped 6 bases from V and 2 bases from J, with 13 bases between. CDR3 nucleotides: TGTGCCAGCAGGTTCCTGGGGAGACAAGAGACCCAGTACTTC. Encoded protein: CASRFLGRQETQYF.

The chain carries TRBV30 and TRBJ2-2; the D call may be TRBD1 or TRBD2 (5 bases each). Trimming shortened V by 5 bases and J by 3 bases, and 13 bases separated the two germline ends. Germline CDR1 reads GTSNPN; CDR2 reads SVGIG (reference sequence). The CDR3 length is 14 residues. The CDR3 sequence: CAWGTHWDTGELFF. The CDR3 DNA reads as TGTGCCTGGGGGACCCATTGGGACACCGGGGAGCTGTTTTTT.

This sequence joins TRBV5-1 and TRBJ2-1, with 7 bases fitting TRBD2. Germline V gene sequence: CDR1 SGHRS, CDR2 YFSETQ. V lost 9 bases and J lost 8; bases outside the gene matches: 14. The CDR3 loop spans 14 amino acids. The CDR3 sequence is CATGRDYPGDEQFF. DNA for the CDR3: TGCGCCACCGGCCGGGACTATCCTGGGGATGAGCAGTTCTTC. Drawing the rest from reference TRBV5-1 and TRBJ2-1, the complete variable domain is KAGVTQTPRYLIKTRGQQVTLSCSPISGHRSVSWYQQTPGQGLQFLFEYFSETQRNKGNFPGRFSGRQFSNSRSEMNVSTLELGDSALYLCATGRDYPGDEQFFGPGTRLTVL.

Here the CDR3 DNA reads TGTGCCAGCAGCTTAATTAGCGGGAGGGGTACCTACAATGAGCAGTTCTTC. Translating it yields CASSLISGRGTYNEQFF. This chain links TRBV7-3 with TRBJ2-1, with 11 bases identical to TRBD2. The CDR3 consists of 17 residues. The trim removed 1 base at V and 2 bases at J, leaving 4 bases unmatched. The germline CDR1 and CDR2 sequences are SGHTA and FQGTGA.

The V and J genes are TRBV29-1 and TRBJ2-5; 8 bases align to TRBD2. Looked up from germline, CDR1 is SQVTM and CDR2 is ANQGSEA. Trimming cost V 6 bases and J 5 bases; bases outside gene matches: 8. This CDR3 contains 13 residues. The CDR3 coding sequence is TGCAGCGTCAGCGGGGGCGAAGGGGAGACCCAGTACTTC. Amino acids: CSVSGGEGETQYF.

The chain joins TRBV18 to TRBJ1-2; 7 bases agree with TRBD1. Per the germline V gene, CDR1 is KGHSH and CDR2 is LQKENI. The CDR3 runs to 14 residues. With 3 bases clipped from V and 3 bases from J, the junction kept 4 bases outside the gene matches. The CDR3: CASSPRQGYYGYTF. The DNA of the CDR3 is TGTGCCAGCTCACCCCGACAGGGATACTATGGCTACACCTTC.

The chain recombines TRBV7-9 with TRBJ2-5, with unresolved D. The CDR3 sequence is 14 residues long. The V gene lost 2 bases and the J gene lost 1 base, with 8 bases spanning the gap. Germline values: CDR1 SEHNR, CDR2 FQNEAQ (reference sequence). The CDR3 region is CASSLSQSQETQYF. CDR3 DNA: TGTGCCAGCAGCTTAAGCCAGTCCCAAGAGACCCAGTACTTC. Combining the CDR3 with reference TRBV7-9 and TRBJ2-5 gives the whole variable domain DTGVSQNPRHKITKRGQNVTFRCDPISEHNRLYWYRQTLGQGPEFLTYFQNEAQLEKSRLLSDRFSAERPKGSFSTLEIQRTEQGDSAMYLCASSLSQSQETQYFGPGTRLLVL.

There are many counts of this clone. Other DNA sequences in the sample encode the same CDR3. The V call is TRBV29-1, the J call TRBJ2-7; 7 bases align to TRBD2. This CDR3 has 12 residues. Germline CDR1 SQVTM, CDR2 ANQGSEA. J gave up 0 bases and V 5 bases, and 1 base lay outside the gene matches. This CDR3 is CSVSGGSYEQYF. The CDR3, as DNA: TGCAGCGTTTCGGGGGGCTCCTACGAGCAGTACTTC.

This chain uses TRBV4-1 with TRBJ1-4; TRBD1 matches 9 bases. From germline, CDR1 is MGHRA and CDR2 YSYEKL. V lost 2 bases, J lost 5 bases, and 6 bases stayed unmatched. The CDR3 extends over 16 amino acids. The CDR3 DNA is TGCGCCAGCAGCCAACTTAACAGGGGGCGGAATGAAAAACTGTTTTTT. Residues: CASSQLNRGRNEKLFF.

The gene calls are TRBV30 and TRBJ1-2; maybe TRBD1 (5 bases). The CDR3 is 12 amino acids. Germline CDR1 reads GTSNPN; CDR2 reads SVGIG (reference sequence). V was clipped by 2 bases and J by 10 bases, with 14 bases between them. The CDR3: CAWSPGLLVYTF. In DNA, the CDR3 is TGTGCCTGGAGTCCGGGACTCCTAGTCTACACCTTC. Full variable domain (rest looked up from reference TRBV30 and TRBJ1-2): SQTIHQWPATLVQPVGSPLSLECTVEGTSNPNLYWYRQAAGRGLQLLFYSVGIGQISSEVPQNLSASRPQDRQFILSSKKLLLSDSGFYLCAWSPGLLVYTFGSGTRLTVV.

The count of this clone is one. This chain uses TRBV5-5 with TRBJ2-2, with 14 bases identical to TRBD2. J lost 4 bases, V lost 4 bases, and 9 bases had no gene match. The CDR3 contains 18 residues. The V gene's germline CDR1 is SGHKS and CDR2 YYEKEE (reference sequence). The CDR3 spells CASSQWTSGRSGTGELFF. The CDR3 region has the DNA TGTGCCAGCAGCCAATGGACTAGCGGGAGGTCAGGCACCGGGGAGCTGTTTTTT. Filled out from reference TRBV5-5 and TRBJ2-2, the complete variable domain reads DAGVTQSPTHLIKTRGQQVTLRCSPISGHKSVSWYQQVLGQGPQFIFQYYEKEERGRGNFPDRFSARQFPNYSSELNVNALLLGDSALYLCASSQWTSGRSGTGELFFGEGSRLTVL.

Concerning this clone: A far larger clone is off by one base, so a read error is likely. The CDR3 DNA reads TGTGCCTGGAGTTTGTCCGTAGGAGGCTACACCTTC. Translated: CAWSLSVGGYTF. The chain links TRBV30 to TRBJ1-2, with no clear D. Trimming removed 2 bases at V and 8 bases at J, with 12 bases between. The CDR3 totals 12 residues. Per the germline V gene, CDR1 is GTSNPN and CDR2 is SVGIG (reference sequence).

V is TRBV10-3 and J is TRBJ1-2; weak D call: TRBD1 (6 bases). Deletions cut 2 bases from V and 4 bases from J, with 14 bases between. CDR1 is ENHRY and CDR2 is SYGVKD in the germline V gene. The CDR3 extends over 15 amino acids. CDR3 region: CAISEGQKGSYGYTF. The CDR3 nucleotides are TGTGCCATCAGTGAGGGACAGAAAGGGTCCTATGGCTACACCTTC.

The CDR3 region is CASSLIGANYGYTF. CDR3 nucleotide sequence: TGTGCCAGCAGCCTGATAGGCGCTAACTATGGCTACACCTTC. V and J are TRBV28 and TRBJ1-2; no clear D gene. CDR1 and CDR2 from the germline V gene are MDHEN and SYDVKM. Deletions cut 6 bases from V and 0 bases from J, with 11 bases between. The CDR3 loop spans 14 amino acids.

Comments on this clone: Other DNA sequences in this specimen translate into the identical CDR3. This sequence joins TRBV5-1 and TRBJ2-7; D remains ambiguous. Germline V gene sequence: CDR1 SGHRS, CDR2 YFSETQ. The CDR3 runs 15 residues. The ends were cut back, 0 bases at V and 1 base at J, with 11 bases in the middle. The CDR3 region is CASSLGVGRSYEQYF. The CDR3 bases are TGCGCCAGCAGCTTGGGGGTAGGAAGGTCCTACGAGCAGTACTTC.

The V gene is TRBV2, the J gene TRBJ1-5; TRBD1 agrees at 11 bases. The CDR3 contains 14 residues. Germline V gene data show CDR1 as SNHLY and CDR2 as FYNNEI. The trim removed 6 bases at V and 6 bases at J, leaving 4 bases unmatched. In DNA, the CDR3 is TGTGCCAGCAGCCTAGGACAGGGGGCTCAGCCCCAGCATTTT. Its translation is CASSLGQGAQPQHF.

This CDR3 reads CASSYGGGRNTGELFF. The CDR3 region has the DNA TGTGCCAGCAGTTACGGAGGAGGGAGGAACACCGGGGAGCTGTTTTTT. The V and J genes are TRBV6-6 and TRBJ2-2; D possibly corresponds to TRBD2 (6 bases). The CDR3 runs 16 residues. V was cut by 2 bases and J by 1 base, with 11 bases left in between. The germline V gene encodes CDR1 MNHNY and CDR2 SVGAGI (reference sequence).

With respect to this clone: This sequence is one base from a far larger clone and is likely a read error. The CDR3 DNA is TGTGCCAGCAGTACGCGGACTAGCGGGAGCGATGGGCAGTTCTTC. As protein: CASSTRTSGSDGQFF. The chain has TRBV7-9 and TRBJ2-1, with 13 bases identical to TRBD2. The CDR3 totals 15 residues. Germline V gene data show CDR1 as SEHNR and CDR2 as FQNEAQ (reference sequence). J lost 12 bases, V lost 6 bases, and 11 bases had no gene match.

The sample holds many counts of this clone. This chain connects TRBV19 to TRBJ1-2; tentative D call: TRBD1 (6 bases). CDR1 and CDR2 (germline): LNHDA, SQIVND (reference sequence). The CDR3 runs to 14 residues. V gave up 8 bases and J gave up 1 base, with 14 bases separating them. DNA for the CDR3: TGTGCCAGTGCAAGGACAGACTTTAACTATGGCTACACCTTC. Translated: CASARTDFNYGYTF.

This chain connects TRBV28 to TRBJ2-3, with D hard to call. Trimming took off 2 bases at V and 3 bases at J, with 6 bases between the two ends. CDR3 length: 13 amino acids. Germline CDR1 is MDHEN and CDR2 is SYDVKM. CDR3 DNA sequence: TGTGCCAGCAGTTTAGTTCAAACAGATACGCAGTATTTT. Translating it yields CASSLVQTDTQYF. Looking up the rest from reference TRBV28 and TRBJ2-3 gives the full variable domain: DVKVTQSSRYLVKRTGEKVFLECVQDMDHENMFWYRQDPGLGLRLIYFSYDVKMKEKGDIPEGYSVSREKKERFSLILESASTNQTSMYLCASSLVQTDTQYFGPGTRLTVL.